This is a list of T cell receptor beta chains from one sample in a study of blood T cells in healthy people across ages. MiXCR, applied by TCRdb to the 5' RACE reads, yields one record per CDR3 protein. The profile shows some 920,000 distinct CDR3 sequences, just over 50% of them singletons. Sequenced sample: blood. The receptors were sampled from an older woman in good health. Both conserved end residues are part of each CDR3.

TRBV2	TRBJ2-7	CASTTSALGEQYF
TRBV20-1	TRBJ2-7	CSARTGISYEQYF
TRBV6-1	TRBJ2-7	CASSEIVGLASYEQYF
TRBV4-2	TRBJ1-2	CASSHPPGQRDYGYTF
TRBV20-1	TRBJ2-1	CSAISDRGGYNEQFF
TRBV28	TRBJ2-5	CASSLLTSLLYF
TRBV27	TRBJ2-3	CASRPIQGFVEDTQYF
TRBV6-4	TRBJ2-5	CARTPGTSRNQETQYF
TRBV15	TRBJ2-3	CATSREGLVTDTQYF
TRBV5-1	TRBJ1-2	CASSLYGEGYTF
TRBV20-1	TRBJ2-5	CSAPLGRATRTQYF
TRBV7-9	TRBJ2-3	CASSSVTGLTDTQYF
TRBV29-1	TRBJ1-2	CSVEALDGGYTF
TRBV7-6	TRBJ2-7	CASSWGLAGANSYEQYF
TRBV29-1	TRBJ2-7	CSAKDRGLSYEQYF
TRBV20-1	TRBJ2-1	CSARDGTTLNEQFF
TRBV15	TRBJ2-7	CATSKAPGLEQYF
TRBV20-1	TRBJ2-7	CSARNNYEQYF
TRBV30	TRBJ2-4	CAWSGTGGAKNIQYF
TRBV12-3/TRBV12-4	TRBJ1-4	CASTLGGQGDRKLFF
TRBV20-1	TRBJ2-1	CSAAKTSGRRNEQFF
TRBV2	TRBJ2-1	CASSLGGTRKQFF
TRBV28	TRBJ1-2	CASSCTSCYGYTF
TRBV28	TRBJ2-5	CASSPPGGGQETQYF
TRBV12-3/TRBV12-4	TRBJ2-5	CASSTGEETQYF
TRBV4-2	TRBJ2-3	CASSHLSGGPDTQYF
TRBV13	TRBJ2-7	CASSFARYEQYF
TRBV7-2	TRBJ1-2	CASSTDGIYRGYTF
TRBV14	TRBJ2-5	CASSQDLGEVKETQYF
TRBV4-2	TRBJ1-2	CASSQGWGQPYGYTF
TRBV6-5	TRBJ1-2	CASSTPARGDGGYTF
TRBV9	TRBJ2-3	CASSEWAGESKGTQYF
TRBV29-1	TRBJ2-5	CSVLAGGLETQYF
TRBV7-9	TRBJ1-1	CASSFPQGAEAFF
TRBV7-9	TRBJ2-7	CASSLGTSGKSKQYF
TRBV3-1	TRBJ2-3	CASLAGGSTDTQYF
TRBV11-1	TRBJ2-2	CASILLPGLAGARSWTGKLFF
TRBV5-5	TRBJ1-2	CASGPLTKQGPYGYTF
TRBV3-1	TRBJ2-1	CASSRLVYNEQFF
TRBV6-6	TRBJ2-3	CASSYSGLASTDTQYF
TRBV20-1	TRBJ2-3	CSARTGQGADTQYF
TRBV7-2	TRBJ2-5	CASSSPGSGTQYF
TRBV12-3/TRBV12-4	TRBJ2-3	CASSFIGGGSTDTQYF
TRBV11-2	NA	CASSLDRLAQTSEQYF
TRBV28	TRBJ1-6	CASSSQGRSSPLHF
TRBV5-1	TRBJ2-7	CASSLTTGGITYEQYF